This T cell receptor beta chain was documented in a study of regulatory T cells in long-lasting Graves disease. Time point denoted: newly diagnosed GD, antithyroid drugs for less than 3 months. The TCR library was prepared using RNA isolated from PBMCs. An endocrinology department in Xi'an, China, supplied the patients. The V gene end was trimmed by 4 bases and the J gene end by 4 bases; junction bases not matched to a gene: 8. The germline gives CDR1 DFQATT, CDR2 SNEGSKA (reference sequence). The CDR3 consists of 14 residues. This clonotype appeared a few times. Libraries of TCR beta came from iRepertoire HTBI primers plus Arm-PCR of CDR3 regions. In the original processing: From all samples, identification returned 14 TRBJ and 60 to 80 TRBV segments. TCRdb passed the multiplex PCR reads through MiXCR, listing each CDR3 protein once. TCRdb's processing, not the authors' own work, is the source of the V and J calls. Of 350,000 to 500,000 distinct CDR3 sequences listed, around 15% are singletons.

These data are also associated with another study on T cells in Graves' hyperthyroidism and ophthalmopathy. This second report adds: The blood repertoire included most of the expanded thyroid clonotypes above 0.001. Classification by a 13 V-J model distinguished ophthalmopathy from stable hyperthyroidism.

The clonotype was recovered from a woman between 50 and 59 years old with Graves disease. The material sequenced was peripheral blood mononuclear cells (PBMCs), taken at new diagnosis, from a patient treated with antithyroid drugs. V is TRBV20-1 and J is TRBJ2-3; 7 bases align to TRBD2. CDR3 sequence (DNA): TGCAGTGCTACTAGCGGCCAGGTGGCAGATACGCAGTATTTT. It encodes CSATSGQVADTQYF.